These 5 T cell receptor beta chains were all obtained from the same sample, sequenced in a study of regulatory T cells in long-lasting Graves disease. Specified time point: newly diagnosed GD, antithyroid drugs for less than 3 months. After RNA was extracted from PBMCs, the TCR library was made from it. Arm-PCR with iRepertoire HTBI primers amplified the CDR3 regions for these TCR beta libraries. TCRdb analysed the multiplex PCR reads with MiXCR anew, one entry per CDR3 protein. The top ten clones hold about 12% of a sample with hundreds of thousands of distinct CDR3 sequences, approximately 16% of them seen once. The data also belong to a second study, concerning T cells in Graves' hyperthyroidism and ophthalmopathy.

Sample: peripheral blood mononuclear cells (PBMCs), taken at new diagnosis, from a patient treated with antithyroid drugs. The source of these receptors is a man aged 18 to 35 with Graves disease.

The chain has TRBV11-2 and TRBJ2-1; D unclear. The CDR3 is 13 amino acids. Germline V CDR1 and CDR2: SGHAT, FQNNGV. V lost 1 base and J lost 9, with 10 bases in between. The CDR3 nucleotides read TGTGCCAGCAGCTTAGCGGGCCAACGTGAGCAGTTCTTC. Translating it yields CASSLAGQREQFF.

The chain employs TRBV5-1 and TRBJ2-3, with D hard to call. CDR3 length: 15 residues. From germline, CDR1 is SGHRS and CDR2 YFSETQ. The germline V and J ends were trimmed by 0 bases and 0 bases, with 8 bases remaining between them. As DNA, the CDR3 is TGCGCCAGCAGCTTGGCTTCGGTTAGCACAGATACGCAGTATTTT. It is translated as CASSLASVSTDTQYF.

This clonotype has a handful of counts. The chain joins TRBV6-2 or TRBV6-3 to TRBJ2-7; 9 positions agree with TRBD1. The CDR3 spans 15 residues. The J segment lost 2 bases and the V segment lost 5 bases, leaving 7 bases of the junction unmatched. CDR1 is MNHEY and CDR2 is SVGEGT in the germline V gene. This CDR3 reads CASSRTGAWTYEQYF. CDR3 nucleotide sequence: TGTGCCAGCAGTAGGACAGGGGCGTGGACCTACGAGCAGTACTTC.

At least ten counts were recorded for this clonotype. This sequence joins TRBV6-1 and TRBJ1-1; TRBD1 matches at 9 bases. V shed 2 bases and J 4 bases; nucleotides not matched to a gene: 5. From germline, CDR1 is MNHNS and CDR2 SASEGT. The length of the CDR3 is 15 residues. CDR3 protein: CASSELDRGGTEAFF. The CDR3 nucleotides read TGTGCCAGCAGTGAATTGGACAGGGGAGGCACTGAAGCTTTCTTT.

The chain is built from TRBV4-1 and TRBJ2-7; TRBD1 agrees at 8 bases. V gave up 4 bases and J gave up 5 bases; unmatched junction bases: 7. Per the germline V gene, CDR1 is MGHRA and CDR2 is YSYEKL. CDR3 size: 14 residues. CDR3 loop: CASSRPGQGHEQYF. The CDR3, as DNA: TGCGCCAGCAGCCGGCCCGGACAGGGCCACGAGCAGTACTTC.